Included here is one TCR beta chain sequence, with context. The data belong to a study of cytomegalovirus exposure and HLA in healthy donors. Unrecorded immune exposures were likely, despite nominal health at sampling. Germline V CDR1 and CDR2: MNHEY, SMNVEV (reference sequence). Trimming cost V 5 bases and J 10 bases, with 12 bases left between them. This CDR3 is built from 12 residues. The PCR employed 60 Vbeta primers together with 13 Jbeta primers. Measured with immunoSEQ multiplex PCR; TCRdb has only the in-frame clones, and not every one. The sample comprises 100,000 to 120,000 clones, 75% to 80% of which are singletons, and 1.3% rests with the top ten.

The source is a woman in her 30s in good health and CMV-seronegative. The chain joins TRBV27 to TRBJ2-1; possible D gene TRBD2, 7 bases. The sample taken for sequencing was PBMCs. Here the CDR3 DNA reads TGTGCCAGCAGTAGGGGGGAGGGGGAGCAGTTCTTC. It encodes CASSRGEGEQFF.